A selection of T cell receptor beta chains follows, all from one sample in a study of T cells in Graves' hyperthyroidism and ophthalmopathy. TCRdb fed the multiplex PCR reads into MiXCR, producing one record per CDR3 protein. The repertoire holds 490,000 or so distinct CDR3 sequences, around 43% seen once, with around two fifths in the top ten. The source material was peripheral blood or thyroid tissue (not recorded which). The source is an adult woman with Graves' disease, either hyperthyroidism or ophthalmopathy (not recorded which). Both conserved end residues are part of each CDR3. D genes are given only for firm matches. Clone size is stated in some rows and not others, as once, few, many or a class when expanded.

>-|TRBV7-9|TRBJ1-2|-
TGTGCCAGCAGCAACAGGGACTATGGCTACACCTTC
CASSNRDYGYTF
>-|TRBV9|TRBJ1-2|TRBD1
TGTGCCAGCAGCGTAGCAGGGACAGGGGGTGGCTACACCTTC
CASSVAGTGGGYTF
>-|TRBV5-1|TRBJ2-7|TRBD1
TGCGCCAGCAGCTTGAGTGTCGCAGGGGGTTACGAGCAGTACTTC
CASSLSVAGGYEQYF
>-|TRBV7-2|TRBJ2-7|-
TGTGCCAGCAGCTTAGAAGGGATAGGGACCTTACACTACGAGCAGTACTTC
CASSLEGIGTLHYEQYF
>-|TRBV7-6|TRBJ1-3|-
TGTGCCAGCAGCCGCATGGCGGTAGACACCATATATTTT
CASSRMAVDTIYF
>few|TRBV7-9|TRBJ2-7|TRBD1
TGTGCCAGCACCCCCACAGGGGGCAACCCGCTGGACGAGCAGTACTTC
CASTPTGGNPLDEQYF
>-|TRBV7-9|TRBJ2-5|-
TGTGCCAGCAGCCAACAGGGAGCGGGGGAGACCCAGTACTTC
CASSQQGAGETQYF
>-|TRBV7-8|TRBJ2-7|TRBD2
TGTGCCAGCAGTTTGGAGCGGGAGGGCCTTGGGTACGAGCAGTACTTC
CASSLEREGLGYEQYF
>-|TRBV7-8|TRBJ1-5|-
TGTGCCAGCAGCTTGGGGGGGAGTCGCAATCAGCCCCAGCATTTT
CASSLGGSRNQPQHF
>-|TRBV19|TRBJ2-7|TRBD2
TGTGCCAGTAGTATAGTGGCCGGGGGGGACTACGAGCAGTACTTC
CASSIVAGGDYEQYF
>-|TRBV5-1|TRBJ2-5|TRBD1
TGCGCCAGCAGCTTGGCCCTCGACAGGGTGGGAGAGACCCAGTACTTC
CASSLALDRVGETQYF
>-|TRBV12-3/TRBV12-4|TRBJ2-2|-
TGTGCCAGCAGGACTAAGGCCGGGGAGCTGTTTTTT
CASRTKAGELFF
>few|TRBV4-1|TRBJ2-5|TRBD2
TGCGCCAGCAGTCGCCGCGGGGGGGGCGAGTACCAAGAGACCCAGTACTTC
CASSRRGGGEYQETQYF
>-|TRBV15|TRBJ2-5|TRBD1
TGTGCCACCAGCAGTGAAGACAGGGTGCGGGAGACCCAGTACTTC
CATSSEDRVRETQYF
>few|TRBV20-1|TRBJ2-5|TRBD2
TGCAGTGCTACTTCCCCTAGCGGGAGGGCCGGAGAGACCCAGTACTTC
CSATSPSGRAGETQYF
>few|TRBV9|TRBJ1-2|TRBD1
TGTGCCAGCAACACCAGGACAGGGACGAACTATGGCTACACCTTC
CASNTRTGTNYGYTF
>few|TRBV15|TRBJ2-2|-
TGTGCCACCGGATGGGTCACCGGGGAGCTGTTTTTT
CATGWVTGELFF
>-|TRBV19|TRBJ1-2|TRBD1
TGTGCCAGTAGTATAGGAGGGGGCCGTGGCTACACCTTC
CASSIGGGRGYTF
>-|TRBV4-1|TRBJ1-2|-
TGCGCCAGCAGCCAAGGTCCTGGGGTTGGGGGCTATGGCTACACCTTC
CASSQGPGVGGYGYTF
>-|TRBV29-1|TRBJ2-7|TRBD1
TGCGGTACCGGGACAGTGTACGAGCAGTACTTC
CGTGTVYEQYF